These 14 T cell receptor beta chains share one sample of origin, sequenced in a study of cytomegalovirus exposure and HLA in healthy donors. Use of 60 Vbeta and 13 Jbeta primers characterized the PCR. Repertoires were generated with immunoSEQ multiplex PCR, while TCRdb's copy carries only in-frame clones and drops some. The repertoire holds 78,000 or so clones, with approximately 60% as singletons. Input material: PBMCs. The source is a male donor in good health and CMV-seropositive.

This chain's CDR3 is CASSSTGTSYEQYF. CDR3 nucleotide sequence: TGTGCCAGCAGCTCAACCGGGACTAGCTACGAGCAGTACTTC. The chain links TRBV7-2 to TRBJ2-7, with 8 nucleotides matching TRBD2. The CDR3 runs to 14 residues. Germline lookup yields CDR1 SGHTA and CDR2 FQGNSA. J lost 3 bases, V lost 4 bases, and 5 bases had no gene match.

The CDR3 coding sequence is TGTGCCAGCAGCCAGGCCAGGGATTCCTACGAGCAGTACTTC. The encoded protein is CASSQARDSYEQYF. The chain carries TRBV4-2 and TRBJ2-7, with TRBD1 as a possible D gene (5 bases). Trimming removed 3 bases from V and 1 base from J, with 10 bases in between. The length of the CDR3 is 14 residues. Germline-derived CDR1 and CDR2 are LGHNA and YNFKEQ.

V is TRBV30 and J is TRBJ2-2; D unclear. V lost 0 bases and J lost 0, with 11 bases in between. CDR1 and CDR2 from the germline V gene are GTSNPN and SVGIG (reference sequence). This CDR3 is 16 amino acids long. The CDR3 region is CAWSVKKPSNTGELFF. CDR3 in DNA: TGTGCCTGGAGTGTAAAAAAGCCTTCGAACACCGGGGAGCTGTTTTTT.

The chain carries TRBV29-1 and TRBJ2-2; 8 nucleotides line up with TRBD2. Germline values: CDR1 SQVTM, CDR2 ANQGSEA. Germline trimming cut 4 bases from V and 6 bases from J; bases unmatched to any gene: 1. The CDR3 runs to 12 residues. DNA for the CDR3: TGCAGCGTTGGCGGGAGGCCCGGGGAGCTGTTTTTT. It specifies CSVGGRPGELFF.

V is TRBV7-9 and J is TRBJ2-7, with D possibly being TRBD2 (5 bases). Per the germline V gene, CDR1 is SEHNR and CDR2 is FQNEAQ (reference sequence). V lost 4 bases to trimming and J lost 3 bases, with 10 bases between them. The CDR3 contains 13 residues. The CDR3 loop is CASSSGTSYEQYF. The CDR3, as DNA: TGTGCCAGCAGCTCTGGAACTAGCTACGAGCAGTACTTC.

The rearrangement uses TRBV6-5 and TRBJ2-7, with D possibly being TRBD2 (5 bases). With 0 bases removed from V and 9 bases from J, the gap between germline ends came to 9 bases. Germline values: CDR1 MNHEY, CDR2 SVGAGI. This CDR3 comprises 12 residues. The CDR3 region is CASSYSGGGQYF. CDR3 nucleotide sequence: TGTGCCAGCAGTTACTCAGGCGGAGGGCAGTACTTC.

This clone was observed a handful of times. One end of the junction varies from germline; a read error may be responsible. The chain carries TRBV6-5 and TRBJ2-7; 8 bases are shared with TRBD1. The CDR3 spans 14 residues. Germline V gene sequence: CDR1 MNHEY, CDR2 SVGAGI. CDR3 nucleotides: TGTGCCAGCAGTAGACATGACGGGACAGGAGGAAGGAGCTTC. This encodes CASSRHDGTGGRSF.

The chain employs TRBV27 and TRBJ2-5; D perhaps matches TRBD2 (6 bases). With the DNA end fitting TRBJ2-7 better, the J assignment may be wrong. Looked up from germline, CDR1 is MNHEY and CDR2 is SMNVEV (reference sequence). The CDR3 consists of 12 residues. The CDR3 spells CASSGGIHEQYF. Written as DNA, the CDR3 is TGTGCCAGCAGTGGGGGGATCCACGAGCAGTACTTC.

The genes are TRBV30 and TRBJ2-2; 9 bases agree with TRBD2. The CDR3 sequence is 14 residues long. Germline values: CDR1 GTSNPN, CDR2 SVGIG (reference sequence). J lost 6 bases, V lost 1 base, and 3 bases had no gene match. CDR3 amino acids: CAWSGKREAGELFF. As DNA, the CDR3 is TGTGCCTGGAGTGGGAAGCGGGAGGCCGGGGAGCTGTTTTTT.

This chain links TRBV27 with TRBJ2-7, with D possibly matching TRBD1 (6 bases). V was shortened by 4 bases and J by 3 bases, with 13 bases between the two germline ends. CDR3 length equals 14 residues. Germline V lookup: CDR1 MNHEY, CDR2 SMNVEV (reference sequence). The CDR3 here is CASSYLGQSYEQYF. CDR3 sequence (DNA): TGTGCCAGCAGTTACCTCGGACAGAGCTACGAGCAGTACTTC.

This clone was detected a few times. The J gene is TRBJ1-1, the V gene TRBV19, with TRBD1 identical over 7 bases. From germline, CDR1 is LNHDA and CDR2 SQIVND (reference sequence). The V gene end was trimmed by 4 bases and the J gene end by 4 bases; junction bases not matched to a gene: 9. The CDR3 length is 15 residues. CDR3 nucleotides: TGTGCCAGTAGTACCAGTCGACAGGGCATCACTGAAGCTTTCTTT. Translating it yields CASSTSRQGITEAFF.

This clone was recorded only once. V and J are TRBV19 and TRBJ2-5, with TRBD2 matching over 11 bases. CDR3 length equals 15 residues. Germline assignment: CDR1 LNHDA and CDR2 SQIVND (reference sequence). V lost 6 bases, J lost 5 bases, and 8 bases stayed unmatched. The chain's CDR3 is CASRVSGGAGETQYF. DNA of the CDR3: TGTGCCAGTAGAGTTAGCGGGGGGGCCGGTGAGACCCAGTACTTC.

The V call is TRBV10-3, the J call TRBJ1-2; tentatively, D is TRBD1 (6 bases). From germline, CDR1 is ENHRY and CDR2 SYGVKD. V lost 0 bases, J lost 4 bases, and 15 bases lay in between. The CDR3 contains 16 residues. The CDR3 region has the DNA TGTGCCATCAGTGAGTCGTTGAGACAGGATCCCTATGGCTACACCTTC. Amino acid sequence: CAISESLRQDPYGYTF.

The rearrangement uses TRBV19 and TRBJ2-1, with a weak D call TRBD1 (6 bases). The CDR3 is 13 residues long. Per the germline V gene, CDR1 is LNHDA and CDR2 is SQIVND (reference sequence). Deletions cut 6 bases from V and 3 bases from J, with 9 bases between. The DNA of the CDR3 is TGTGCCAGTAGCGTAGGGGGCTACAATGAGCAGTTCTTC. This gives the protein CASSVGGYNEQFF.